Detailed here is one TCR beta chain. The antigen remains unidentified. Germline loops: CDR1 MNHNS, CDR2 SASEGT. The CDR3 loop spans 15 amino acids. Between the trimmed V and J ends, which lost 1 base and 3 bases, there was a span of 10 bases. This sample was included in a study of T cell responses to AZD1222 COVID-19 vaccine. Whole-study results and caveats: Spike was spanned by vaccine-associated CD4 TCRs, which were dominant at 160-218 and 743-854. Samples come after the peak T cell response, not at day 14.

The assay was immunoSEQ multiplex PCR, and TCRdb's table has in-frame clones only and misses some. The sample holds some 50,000 clones; more than 60% are singletons and the top ten take around 20%. The chain combines TRBV6-1 with TRBJ1-5; D gene unclear. The clonotype comes from an adult in good health. This specimen was peripheral blood, taken on day 0 of MenACWY control vaccination. CDR3 region: CASSEGRQANQPQHF. The CDR3 nucleotides are TGTGCCAGCAGTGAAGGTCGGCAGGCCAATCAGCCCCAGCATTTT.